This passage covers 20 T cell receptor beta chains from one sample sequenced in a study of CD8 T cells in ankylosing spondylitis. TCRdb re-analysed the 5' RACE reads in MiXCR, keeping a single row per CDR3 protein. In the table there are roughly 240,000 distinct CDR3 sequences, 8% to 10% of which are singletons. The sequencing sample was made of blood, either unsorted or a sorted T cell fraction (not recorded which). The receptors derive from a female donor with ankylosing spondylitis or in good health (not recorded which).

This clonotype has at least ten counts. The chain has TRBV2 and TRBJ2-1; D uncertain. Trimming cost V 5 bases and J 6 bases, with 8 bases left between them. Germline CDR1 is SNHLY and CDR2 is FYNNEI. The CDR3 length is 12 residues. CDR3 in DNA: TGTGCCAGCAGTCTAGAAACCAATGAGCAGTTCTTC. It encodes CASSLETNEQFF.

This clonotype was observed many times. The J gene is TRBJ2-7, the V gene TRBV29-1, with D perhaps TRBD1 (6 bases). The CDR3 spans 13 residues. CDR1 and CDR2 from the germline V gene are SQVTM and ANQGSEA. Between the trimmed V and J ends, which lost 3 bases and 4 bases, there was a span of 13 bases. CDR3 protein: CSVDAGDPYEQYF. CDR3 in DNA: TGCAGCGTTGACGCAGGGGACCCTTACGAGCAGTACTTC.

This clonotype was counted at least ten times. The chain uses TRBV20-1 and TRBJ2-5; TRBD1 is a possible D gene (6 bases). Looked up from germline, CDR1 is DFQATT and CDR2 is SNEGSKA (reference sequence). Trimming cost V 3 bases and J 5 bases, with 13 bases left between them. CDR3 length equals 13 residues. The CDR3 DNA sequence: TGCAGTGCTAGTGGCTGGCAGGGGGAGACCCAGTACTTC. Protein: CSASGWQGETQYF.

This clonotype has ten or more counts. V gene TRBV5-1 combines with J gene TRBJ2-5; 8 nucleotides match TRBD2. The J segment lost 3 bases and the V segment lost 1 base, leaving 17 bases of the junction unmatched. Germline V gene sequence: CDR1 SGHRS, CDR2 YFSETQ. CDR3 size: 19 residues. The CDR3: CASSLLGLVLAGGKETQYF. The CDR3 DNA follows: TGCGCCAGCAGCTTGCTAGGGCTGGTCCTAGCGGGCGGAAAAGAGACCCAGTACTTC.

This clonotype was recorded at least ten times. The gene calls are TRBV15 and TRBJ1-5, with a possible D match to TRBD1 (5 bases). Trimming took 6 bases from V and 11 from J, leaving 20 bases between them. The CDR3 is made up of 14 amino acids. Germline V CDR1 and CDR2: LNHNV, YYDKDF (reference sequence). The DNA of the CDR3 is TGTGCCACCAGTTCCGGGACCGCGGGGGGAGCCCAGCATTTT. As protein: CATSSGTAGGAQHF.

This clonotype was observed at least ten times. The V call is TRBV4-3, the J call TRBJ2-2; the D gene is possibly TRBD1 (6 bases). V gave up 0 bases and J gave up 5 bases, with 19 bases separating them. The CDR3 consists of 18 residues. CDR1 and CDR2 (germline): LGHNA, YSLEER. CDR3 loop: CASSQDVQGPRRTGELFF. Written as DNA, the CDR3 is TGCGCCAGCAGCCAAGATGTGCAGGGGCCCCGTCGTACCGGGGAGCTGTTTTTT.

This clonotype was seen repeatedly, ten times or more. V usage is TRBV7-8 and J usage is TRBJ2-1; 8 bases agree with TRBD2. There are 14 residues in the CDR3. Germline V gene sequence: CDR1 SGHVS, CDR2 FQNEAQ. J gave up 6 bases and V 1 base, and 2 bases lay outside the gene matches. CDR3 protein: CASSLGGTSNEQFF. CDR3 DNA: TGTGCCAGCAGCTTAGGGGGGACTAGCAATGAGCAGTTCTTC.

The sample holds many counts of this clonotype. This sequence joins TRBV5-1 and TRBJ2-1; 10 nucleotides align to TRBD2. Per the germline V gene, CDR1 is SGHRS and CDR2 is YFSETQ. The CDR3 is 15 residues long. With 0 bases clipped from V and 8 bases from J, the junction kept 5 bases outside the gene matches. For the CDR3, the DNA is TGCGCCAGCAGCTTGGAAGCGGGAGGGCTCTATGAGCAGTTCTTC. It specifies CASSLEAGGLYEQFF.

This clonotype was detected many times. This chain's CDR3 is CAISDSNTGELFF. DNA of the CDR3: TGTGCCATCAGCGACTCGAACACCGGGGAGCTGTTTTTT. The chain couples TRBV10-3 to TRBJ2-2; D is unresolved. The CDR3 totals 13 residues. V lost 6 bases, J lost 0 bases, and 5 bases lay in between. The germline V gene encodes CDR1 ENHRY and CDR2 SYGVKD.

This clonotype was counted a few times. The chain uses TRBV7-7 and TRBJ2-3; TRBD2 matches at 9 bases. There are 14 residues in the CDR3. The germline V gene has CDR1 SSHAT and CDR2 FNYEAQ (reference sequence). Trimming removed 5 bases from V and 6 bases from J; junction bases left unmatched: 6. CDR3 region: CASSAGLAGDTQYF. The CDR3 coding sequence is TGTGCCAGCAGCGCGGGACTAGCAGGGGATACGCAGTATTTT.

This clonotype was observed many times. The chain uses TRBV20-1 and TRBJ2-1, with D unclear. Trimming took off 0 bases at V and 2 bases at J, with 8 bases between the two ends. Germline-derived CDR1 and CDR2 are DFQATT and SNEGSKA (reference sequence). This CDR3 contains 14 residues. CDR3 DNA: TGCAGTGCTAGAGACCGGTTAACCTACAATGAGCAGTTCTTC. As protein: CSARDRLTYNEQFF.

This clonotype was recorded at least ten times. CDR3 nucleotides: TGCAGTGCTGATGGCACAGATACGCAGTATTTT. The encoded protein is CSADGTDTQYF. This chain joins TRBV20-1 and TRBJ2-3; D is unclear. Germline lookup yields CDR1 DFQATT and CDR2 SNEGSKA (reference sequence). Between the trimmed V and J ends, which lost 5 bases and 1 base, there was a span of 4 bases. This CDR3 spans 11 amino acids.

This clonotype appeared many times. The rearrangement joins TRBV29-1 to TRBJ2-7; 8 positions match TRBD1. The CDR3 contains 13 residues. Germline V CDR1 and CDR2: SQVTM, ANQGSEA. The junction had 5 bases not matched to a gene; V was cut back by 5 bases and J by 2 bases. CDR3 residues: CSVLGQVTYEQYF. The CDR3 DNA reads TGCAGCGTTTTGGGACAGGTTACCTACGAGCAGTACTTC.

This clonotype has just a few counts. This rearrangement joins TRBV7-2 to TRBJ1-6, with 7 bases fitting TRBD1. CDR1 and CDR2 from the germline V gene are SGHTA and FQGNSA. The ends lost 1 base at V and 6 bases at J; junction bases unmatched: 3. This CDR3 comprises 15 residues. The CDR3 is CASSLVQGSNSPLHF. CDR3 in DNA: TGTGCCAGCAGCTTAGTACAGGGGAGTAATTCACCCCTCCACTTT.

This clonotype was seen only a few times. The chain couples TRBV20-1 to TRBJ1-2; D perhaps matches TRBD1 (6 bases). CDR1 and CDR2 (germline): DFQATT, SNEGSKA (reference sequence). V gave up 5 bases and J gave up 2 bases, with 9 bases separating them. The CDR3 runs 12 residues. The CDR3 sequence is CSADRGNYGYTF. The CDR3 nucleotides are TGCAGTGCTGATAGGGGGAACTATGGCTACACCTTC.

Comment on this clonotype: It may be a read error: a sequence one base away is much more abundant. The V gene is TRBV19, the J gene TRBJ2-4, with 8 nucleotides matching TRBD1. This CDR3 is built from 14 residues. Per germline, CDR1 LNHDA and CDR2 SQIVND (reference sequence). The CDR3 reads CAGSPGGTKNIQYF. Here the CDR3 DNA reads TGTGCCGGTAGTCCAGGGGGCACTAAAAACATTCAGTACTTC.

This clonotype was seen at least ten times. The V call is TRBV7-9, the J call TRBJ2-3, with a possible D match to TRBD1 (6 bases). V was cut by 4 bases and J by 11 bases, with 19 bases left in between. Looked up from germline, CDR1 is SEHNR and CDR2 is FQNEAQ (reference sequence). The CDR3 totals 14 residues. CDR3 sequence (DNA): TGTGCCAGCAGCTCCAGACAGGATAAACAAATGCAGTATTTT. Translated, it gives CASSSRQDKQMQYF. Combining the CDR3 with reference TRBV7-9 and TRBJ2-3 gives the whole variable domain DTGVSQNPRHKITKRGQNVTFRCDPISEHNRLYWYRQTLGQGPEFLTYFQNEAQLEKSRLLSDRFSAERPKGSFSTLEIQRTEQGDSAMYLCASSSRQDKQMQYFGPGTRLTVL.

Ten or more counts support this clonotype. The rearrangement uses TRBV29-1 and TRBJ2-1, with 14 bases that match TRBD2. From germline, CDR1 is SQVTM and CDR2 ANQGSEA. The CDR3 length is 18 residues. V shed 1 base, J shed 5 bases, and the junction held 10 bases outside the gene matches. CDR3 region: CSVEGRRGTSGRNNEQFF. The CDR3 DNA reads TGCAGCGTTGAAGGCCGGCGGGGGACTAGCGGGAGAAACAATGAGCAGTTCTTC.

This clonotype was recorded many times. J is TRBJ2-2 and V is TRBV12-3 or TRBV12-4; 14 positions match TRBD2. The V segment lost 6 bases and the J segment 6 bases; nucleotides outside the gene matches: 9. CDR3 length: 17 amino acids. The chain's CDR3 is CASRGLGTSGSSGELFF. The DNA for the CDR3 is TGTGCCAGCAGGGGACTTGGGACTAGCGGGAGCTCCGGGGAGCTGTTTTTT.

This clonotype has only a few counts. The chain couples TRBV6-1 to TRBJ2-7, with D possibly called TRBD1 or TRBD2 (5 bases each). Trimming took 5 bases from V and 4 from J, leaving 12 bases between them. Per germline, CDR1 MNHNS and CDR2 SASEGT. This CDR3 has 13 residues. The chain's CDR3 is CASSKGTFYEQYF. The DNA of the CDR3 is TGTGCCAGCAGTAAGGGGACCTTTTACGAGCAGTACTTC.